These 32 T cell receptor beta chains came from one sample sequenced in a study of cytomegalovirus exposure and HLA in healthy donors (dated by TCRdb to the late 2010s). The method behind the library was the immunoSEQ multiplex PCR assay. The multiplex PCR relied on a mix of 60 forward primers for TCR Vbeta segments and 13 reverse primers for TCR Jbeta segments. TCRdb took over this immuneACCESS table, retaining in-frame rearrangements with V and J assigned. Such tables are incomplete; in checked studies, under half of the missing clones stem from an unresolved V gene, and the remainder is unexplained. For this sample the table gives over 55,000 clones, of which less than 85% were detected only once. Of the sample, more than 9.5% is held by the ten largest clones. The specimen was PBMCs. These receptors were collected from a woman in her forties or fifties in good health and CMV-seropositive.

This clone was observed once. The CDR3 loop reads CSVWGGLRGELFF. As DNA, the CDR3 is TGCAGCGTTTGGGGAGGGCTGAGAGGGGAGCTGTTTTTT. The chain recombines TRBV29-1 with TRBJ2-2; 7 bases align to TRBD2. The CDR3 loop spans 13 amino acids. The V segment lost 5 bases and the J segment 8 bases; nucleotides outside the gene matches: 8. From germline, CDR1 is SQVTM and CDR2 ANQGSEA.

A few counts support this clone. The chain employs TRBV27 and TRBJ1-3; 10 nucleotides match TRBD1. This CDR3 contains 17 residues. Germline V gene lookup returns CDR1 MNHEY and CDR2 SMNVEV (reference sequence). Trimming removed 4 bases from V and 2 bases from J; junction bases left unmatched: 8. This chain's CDR3 is CASSSNRDRGTGNTIYF. The CDR3 DNA reads TGTGCCAGCAGTTCAAACCGGGACAGGGGAACTGGAAACACCATATATTTT.

Here the CDR3 DNA reads TGCGCCAGCAGCTTGTTTTCAGGGGTTTCCGGGGAGCTGTTTTTT. This codes for CASSLFSGVSGELFF. V usage is TRBV5-1 and J usage is TRBJ2-2; perhaps TRBD1 as D (6 bases). CDR1 and CDR2 from the germline V gene are SGHRS and YFSETQ. V was pared by 1 base and J by 6 bases, with 13 bases between. The CDR3 extends over 15 amino acids.

This clone was counted once. The V gene is TRBV9, the J gene TRBJ1-1; D might be TRBD1 (6 bases). CDR1 and CDR2 from the germline V gene are SGDLS and YYNGEE. Trimming stripped 3 bases from V and 0 bases from J, with 9 bases between. The CDR3 is 14 residues long. CDR3 in DNA: TGTGCCAGCAGCGAGGACAGTCTGAACACTGAAGCTTTCTTT. This translates into CASSEDSLNTEAFF.

This clone turned up a few times. The chain recombines TRBV7-9 with TRBJ2-5; D not certain. The CDR3 runs to 13 residues. CDR1 is SEHNR, CDR2 FQNEAQ, per germline (reference sequence). V was pared by 2 bases and J by 4 bases, with 8 bases between. CDR3 in DNA: TGTGCCAGCAGCTTAATACAGAGAGAGACCCAGTACTTC. This encodes CASSLIQRETQYF.

The chain joins TRBV15 to TRBJ2-3; D is perhaps TRBD2 (6 bases). V shed 5 bases and J shed 2 bases, with 17 bases lying between them. This CDR3 contains 16 residues. Germline CDR1 reads LNHNV; CDR2 reads YYDKDF (reference sequence). The DNA for the CDR3 is TGTGCCACCAGCCGAGGTCTCGGCGGGGTCACAGATACGCAGTATTTT. This encodes CATSRGLGGVTDTQYF.

The J gene is TRBJ1-4, the V gene TRBV7-9; D unresolved. Trimming removed 8 bases at V and 6 bases at J, with 16 bases between. The CDR3 contains 14 residues. Germline V gene data show CDR1 as SEHNR and CDR2 as FQNEAQ (reference sequence). CDR3 coding DNA: TGTGCCAGCGGCTATGGCGGGGTCGATGAAAAACTGTTTTTT. Residues: CASGYGGVDEKLFF.

The chain links TRBV7-2 to TRBJ2-4; the D gene is possibly TRBD1 (6 bases). The ends were cut back, 3 bases at V and 2 bases at J, with 8 bases in the middle. From germline, CDR1 is SGHTA and CDR2 FQGNSA. This CDR3 is 14 amino acids long. DNA for the CDR3: TGTGCCAGCAGCTTGGGGACAACCAAAAACATTCAGTACTTC. Translating it yields CASSLGTTKNIQYF.

This clone has just one count. V gene TRBV6-5 combines with J gene TRBJ1-1; 9 bases map to TRBD1. The CDR3 contains 15 residues. V dropped 6 bases and J dropped 6; count of bases not matched to a gene: 11. CDR1 MNHEY and CDR2 SVGAGI come from the germline V gene. DNA for the CDR3: TGTGCCAGCAGATACACCGGGACAGGGAATCCTGAAGCTTTCTTT. Encoded protein: CASRYTGTGNPEAFF.

This clone was counted only a few times. This chain uses TRBV4-3 with TRBJ1-1, with TRBD1 as a possible D gene (6 bases). Per the germline V gene, CDR1 is LGHNA and CDR2 is YSLEER. Trimming removed 1 base from V and 5 bases from J, with 14 bases in between. The CDR3 has 15 amino acids. In DNA, the CDR3 is TGCGCCAGCAGCCAAGCCCACGTGAGGGGGACTGAAGCTTTCTTT. It is translated as CASSQAHVRGTEAFF.

The DNA of the CDR3 is TGCGCCAGCAGTCAAAACGCGGTGGTAGGCGAGCAGTACTTC. This gives the protein CASSQNAVVGEQYF. This chain joins TRBV23-1 and TRBJ2-7; no clear D. TRBV23-1 qualifies as an ORF whose function is uncertain. The CDR3 length is 14 residues. Trimming shortened V by 2 bases and J by 6 bases, and 14 bases separated the two germline ends.

J is TRBJ1-2 and V is TRBV28; 8 bases fit TRBD1. The CDR3 has 13 amino acids. Germline-derived CDR1 and CDR2 are MDHEN and SYDVKM. With 6 bases clipped from V and 4 bases from J, the junction kept 4 bases outside the gene matches. The CDR3 nucleotides are TGTGCCAGCAGATCAGGGGGCACCTATGGCTACACCTTC. This codes for CASRSGGTYGYTF.

The chain couples TRBV19 to TRBJ2-1; TRBD2 agrees at 13 bases. V gave up 9 bases and J gave up 9 bases; unmatched junction bases: 5. The CDR3 runs 13 residues. Germline lookup yields CDR1 LNHDA and CDR2 SQIVND (reference sequence). The CDR3 here is CASGTSGKGEQFF. The CDR3 nucleotides are TGTGCCAGCGGGACTAGCGGGAAGGGTGAGCAGTTCTTC. Looking up the rest from reference TRBV19 and TRBJ2-1 gives the full variable domain: DGGITQSPKYLFRKEGQNVTLSCEQNLNHDAMYWYRQDPGQGLRLIYYSQIVNDFQKGDIAEGYSVSREKKESFPLTVTSAQKNPTAFYLCASGTSGKGEQFFGPGTRLTVL.

The genes are TRBV4-1 and TRBJ2-5; TRBD2 matches 9 bases. Germline CDR1 MGHRA, CDR2 YSYEKL. This CDR3 is 13 amino acids long. V shed 3 bases, J shed 6 bases, and the junction held 2 bases outside the gene matches. The CDR3 region has the DNA TGCGCCAGCAGCCAGGGACTAGCAAAGACCCAGTACTTC. Translating gives CASSQGLAKTQYF.

The rearrangement joins TRBV11-2 to TRBJ1-1; no clear D. The CDR3 contains 12 residues. V gave up 3 bases and J gave up 7 bases, with 9 bases separating them. CDR1 and CDR2 from the germline V gene are SGHAT and FQNNGV. The CDR3 here is CASSLEDGEAFF. The DNA for the CDR3 is TGTGCCAGCAGCTTGGAGGACGGTGAAGCTTTCTTT.

This rearrangement joins TRBV29-1 to TRBJ2-2, with TRBD1 matching 9 bases. V lost 3 bases to trimming and J lost 6 bases; unmatched junction nucleotides: 8. The germline gives CDR1 SQVTM, CDR2 ANQGSEA. The CDR3 is made up of 15 amino acids. CDR3 protein: CSVEISGTGSGELFF. The CDR3 nucleotides read TGCAGCGTTGAGATATCGGGGACAGGGTCCGGGGAGCTGTTTTTT.

V and J are TRBV12-5 and TRBJ2-1; 7 bases fit TRBD2. Per germline, CDR1 LGHNT and CDR2 FRNRAP. The CDR3 sequence is 14 residues long. After removal of 3 bases from V and 5 bases from J, the junction contained 4 bases not matched to a gene. The CDR3 reads CASGFAGANNEQFF. The CDR3 region has the DNA TGTGCTAGTGGTTTTGCGGGAGCGAACAATGAGCAGTTCTTC.

V usage is TRBV7-9 and J usage is TRBJ2-5, with 8 positions matching TRBD1. Germline V lookup: CDR1 SEHNR, CDR2 FQNEAQ (reference sequence). V lost 2 bases, J lost 5 bases, and 4 bases stayed unmatched. CDR3 size: 14 residues. The CDR3 loop reads CASSLLTGGETQYF. Here the CDR3 DNA reads TGTGCCAGCAGCTTACTCACAGGGGGGGAGACCCAGTACTTC.

The V call is TRBV7-8, the J call TRBJ1-3; perhaps TRBD1 as D (5 bases). The V end was cut by 7 bases, the J end by 3 bases, with 7 bases between. Germline values: CDR1 SGHVS, CDR2 FQNEAQ. This CDR3 is built from 12 residues. CDR3 protein: CASTGIGNTIYF. The CDR3 nucleotides read TGTGCCAGCACAGGGATTGGAAACACCATATATTTT.

This clone turned up a few times. Here the CDR3 reads CASSGQGAGNTIYF. The CDR3, as DNA: TGTGCCAGTTCTGGACAGGGGGCTGGAAACACCATATATTTT. The chain links TRBV28 to TRBJ1-3, with 10 bases aligning to TRBD1. V lost 9 bases, J lost 2 bases, and 4 bases stayed unmatched. Germline CDR1 reads MDHEN; CDR2 reads SYDVKM. The CDR3 length is 14 residues.

Only a few counts were recorded for this clone. This sequence joins TRBV5-1 and TRBJ2-2, with D unclear. The CDR3 extends over 14 amino acids. V shed 1 base and J shed 4 bases, with 8 bases lying between them. The germline CDR1 and CDR2 sequences are SGHRS and YFSETQ. The CDR3 DNA reads TGCGCCAGCAGCTTGCACGAGGCCACCGGGGAGCTGTTTTTT. Encoded protein: CASSLHEATGELFF.

The genes are TRBV14 and TRBJ2-5; 8 bases match TRBD2. The trim removed 2 bases at V and 2 bases at J, leaving 4 bases unmatched. CDR1 SGHDN and CDR2 FVKESK come from the germline V gene. The CDR3 extends over 15 amino acids. The CDR3 is CASSQFGGEQETQYF. The CDR3 region has the DNA TGTGCCAGCAGCCAATTCGGGGGGGAACAAGAGACCCAGTACTTC. Using reference TRBV14 and TRBJ2-5 for the parts outside the CDR3, the full variable domain is EAGVTQFPSHSVIEKGQTVTLRCDPISGHDNLYWYRRVMGKEIKFLLHFVKESKQDESGMPNNRFLAERTGGTYSTLKVQPAELEDSGVYFCASSQFGGEQETQYFGPGTRLLVL.

The gene calls are TRBV28 and TRBJ1-2; D remains unclear. The CDR3 extends over 13 amino acids. The germline V gene has CDR1 MDHEN and CDR2 SYDVKM. The V end was cut by 6 bases, the J end by 4 bases, with 12 bases between. For the CDR3, the DNA is TGTGCCAGCAGCGTTAGAGTGAGCTATGGCTACACCTTC. Protein sequence: CASSVRVSYGYTF.

The V gene is TRBV27, the J gene TRBJ1-1, with 8 bases aligning to TRBD1. J was trimmed by 3 bases and V by 3 bases; bases with no gene match: 3. Per germline, CDR1 MNHEY and CDR2 SMNVEV (reference sequence). The CDR3 spans 14 residues. CDR3 region: CASSFQGAHTEAFF. Written as DNA, the CDR3 is TGTGCCAGCAGTTTTCAGGGGGCGCACACTGAAGCTTTCTTT.

This clone has a count of ten or more. The J gene is TRBJ1-2, the V gene TRBV5-4, with TRBD1 matching over 7 bases. From germline, CDR1 is SGHNT and CDR2 YYREEE (reference sequence). The CDR3 runs 14 residues. The V segment lost 0 bases and the J segment 5 bases; nucleotides outside the gene matches: 4. The CDR3 DNA reads TGTGCCAGCAGCTTGGCGGGGACAGAATATGGCTACACCTTC. It encodes CASSLAGTEYGYTF.

This clone was observed a handful of times. The V call is TRBV6-6, the J call TRBJ2-7, with TRBD2 matching 8 bases. Germline CDR1 is MNHNY and CDR2 is SVGAGI (reference sequence). V trimming: 7 bases; J trimming: 1 base; junction bases outside the gene matches: 3. This CDR3 comprises 13 residues. The CDR3 nucleotides read TGTGCCAGCACCTTAGCGGGGTCCTACGAGCAGTACTTC. Protein sequence: CASTLAGSYEQYF.

A remark on this clone: One end of the junction fails to match germline, which may point to a read error. The chain combines TRBV20-1 with TRBJ2-1; D unresolved. Germline-derived CDR1 and CDR2 are DFQATT and SNEGSKA (reference sequence). The length of the CDR3 is 9 residues. CDR3 sequence (DNA): TGCAGTGCTAGAGACCCTATTGTCTTC. Amino acids: CSARDPIVF.

The chain combines TRBV28 with TRBJ2-1; 12 nucleotides line up with TRBD2. The trim removed 5 bases at V and 6 bases at J, leaving 5 bases unmatched. Germline V gene data show CDR1 as MDHEN and CDR2 as SYDVKM. CDR3 length equals 15 residues. The CDR3 DNA reads as TGTGCCAGCAGTCTAGCGGGGGGGCCCGTCAATGAGCAGTTCTTC. Its protein is CASSLAGGPVNEQFF. Combining the CDR3 with reference TRBV28 and TRBJ2-1 gives the whole variable domain DVKVTQSSRYLVKRTGEKVFLECVQDMDHENMFWYRQDPGLGLRLIYFSYDVKMKEKGDIPEGYSVSREKKERFSLILESASTNQTSMYLCASSLAGGPVNEQFFGPGTRLTVL.

The rearrangement links TRBV7-2 to TRBJ1-2, with TRBD1 identical over 7 bases. Germline V gene lookup returns CDR1 SGHTA and CDR2 FQGNSA. Trimming cost V 4 bases and J 7 bases; bases outside gene matches: 15. The CDR3 loop spans 16 amino acids. In nucleotides, the CDR3 is TGTGCCAGCAGCTCTGCGACAGGGCGGGGTCGAGGTGGCTACACCTTC. Protein: CASSSATGRGRGGYTF.

The chain is built from TRBV5-6 and TRBJ1-5; tentative D call: TRBD1 (6 bases). This CDR3 comprises 15 residues. The germline V gene encodes CDR1 SGHDT and CDR2 YYEEEE. Trimming took off 5 bases at V and 7 bases at J, with 19 bases between the two ends. CDR3 DNA: TGTGCCAGCAGTTGGCGGGGGCAGGGTGGGCAGCCCCAGCATTTT. Residues: CASSWRGQGGQPQHF.

The J gene is TRBJ2-1, the V gene TRBV10-3, with D maybe TRBD2 (5 bases). V was clipped by 3 bases and J by 7 bases, with 10 bases between them. Germline V gene lookup returns CDR1 ENHRY and CDR2 SYGVKD. The CDR3 runs 13 residues. The chain's CDR3 is CAISDFQRNEQFF. The DNA for the CDR3 is TGTGCCATCAGTGACTTTCAGCGGAATGAGCAGTTCTTC.

This clone was picked up a small number of times. V gene TRBV6-5 combines with J gene TRBJ2-7; 8 nucleotides match TRBD1. The length of the CDR3 is 14 residues. The trim removed 6 bases at V and 6 bases at J, leaving 10 bases unmatched. Germline V gene lookup returns CDR1 MNHEY and CDR2 SVGAGI. The CDR3 sequence is CASSPPATGAEQYF. The CDR3 DNA follows: TGTGCCAGCAGCCCCCCCGCGACAGGGGCCGAGCAGTACTTC.